At least ten counts were recorded for the clone carrying this T cell receptor beta chain. Amplification of the TCR beta CDR3 regions used RNA transcripts (as template). HTBI primers were used in a first-round RT-PCR, which preceded a second-round multiplex PCR. TCRdb called the multiplex PCR reads again in MiXCR, with one record for every CDR3 protein. The table records hundreds of thousands of distinct CDR3 sequences, around a fifth of them present only once. The data are from a study of Graves' ophthalmopathy and Graves' hyperthyroidism. The overall study: Peripheral blood sampling preceded any treatment and occurred at initial diagnosis.

The germline CDR1 and CDR2 sequences are SGHVS and FQNEAQ. V lost 4 bases, J lost 5 bases, and 11 bases lay in between. The CDR3 extends over 13 amino acids. Active ophthalmopathy (CAS at least 3, NOSPECS at least 4), lasting under 3 months. Uncontrolled infections, pregnancy, lactation or other autoimmune diseases led to patient exclusion. Serum thyroxine and TRAb, along with clinical symptoms, thyroid ultrasound and orbital computed tomography, were what diagnosis relied on. Sequencing input: peripheral blood. This chain connects TRBV7-8 to TRBJ2-5; unclear D gene. The TCR comes from a woman aged 50 to 60 with Graves' ophthalmopathy. The chain's CDR3 is CASSSSDGETQYF. DNA for the CDR3: TGTGCCAGCAGCTCCAGTGACGGGGAGACCCAGTACTTC.